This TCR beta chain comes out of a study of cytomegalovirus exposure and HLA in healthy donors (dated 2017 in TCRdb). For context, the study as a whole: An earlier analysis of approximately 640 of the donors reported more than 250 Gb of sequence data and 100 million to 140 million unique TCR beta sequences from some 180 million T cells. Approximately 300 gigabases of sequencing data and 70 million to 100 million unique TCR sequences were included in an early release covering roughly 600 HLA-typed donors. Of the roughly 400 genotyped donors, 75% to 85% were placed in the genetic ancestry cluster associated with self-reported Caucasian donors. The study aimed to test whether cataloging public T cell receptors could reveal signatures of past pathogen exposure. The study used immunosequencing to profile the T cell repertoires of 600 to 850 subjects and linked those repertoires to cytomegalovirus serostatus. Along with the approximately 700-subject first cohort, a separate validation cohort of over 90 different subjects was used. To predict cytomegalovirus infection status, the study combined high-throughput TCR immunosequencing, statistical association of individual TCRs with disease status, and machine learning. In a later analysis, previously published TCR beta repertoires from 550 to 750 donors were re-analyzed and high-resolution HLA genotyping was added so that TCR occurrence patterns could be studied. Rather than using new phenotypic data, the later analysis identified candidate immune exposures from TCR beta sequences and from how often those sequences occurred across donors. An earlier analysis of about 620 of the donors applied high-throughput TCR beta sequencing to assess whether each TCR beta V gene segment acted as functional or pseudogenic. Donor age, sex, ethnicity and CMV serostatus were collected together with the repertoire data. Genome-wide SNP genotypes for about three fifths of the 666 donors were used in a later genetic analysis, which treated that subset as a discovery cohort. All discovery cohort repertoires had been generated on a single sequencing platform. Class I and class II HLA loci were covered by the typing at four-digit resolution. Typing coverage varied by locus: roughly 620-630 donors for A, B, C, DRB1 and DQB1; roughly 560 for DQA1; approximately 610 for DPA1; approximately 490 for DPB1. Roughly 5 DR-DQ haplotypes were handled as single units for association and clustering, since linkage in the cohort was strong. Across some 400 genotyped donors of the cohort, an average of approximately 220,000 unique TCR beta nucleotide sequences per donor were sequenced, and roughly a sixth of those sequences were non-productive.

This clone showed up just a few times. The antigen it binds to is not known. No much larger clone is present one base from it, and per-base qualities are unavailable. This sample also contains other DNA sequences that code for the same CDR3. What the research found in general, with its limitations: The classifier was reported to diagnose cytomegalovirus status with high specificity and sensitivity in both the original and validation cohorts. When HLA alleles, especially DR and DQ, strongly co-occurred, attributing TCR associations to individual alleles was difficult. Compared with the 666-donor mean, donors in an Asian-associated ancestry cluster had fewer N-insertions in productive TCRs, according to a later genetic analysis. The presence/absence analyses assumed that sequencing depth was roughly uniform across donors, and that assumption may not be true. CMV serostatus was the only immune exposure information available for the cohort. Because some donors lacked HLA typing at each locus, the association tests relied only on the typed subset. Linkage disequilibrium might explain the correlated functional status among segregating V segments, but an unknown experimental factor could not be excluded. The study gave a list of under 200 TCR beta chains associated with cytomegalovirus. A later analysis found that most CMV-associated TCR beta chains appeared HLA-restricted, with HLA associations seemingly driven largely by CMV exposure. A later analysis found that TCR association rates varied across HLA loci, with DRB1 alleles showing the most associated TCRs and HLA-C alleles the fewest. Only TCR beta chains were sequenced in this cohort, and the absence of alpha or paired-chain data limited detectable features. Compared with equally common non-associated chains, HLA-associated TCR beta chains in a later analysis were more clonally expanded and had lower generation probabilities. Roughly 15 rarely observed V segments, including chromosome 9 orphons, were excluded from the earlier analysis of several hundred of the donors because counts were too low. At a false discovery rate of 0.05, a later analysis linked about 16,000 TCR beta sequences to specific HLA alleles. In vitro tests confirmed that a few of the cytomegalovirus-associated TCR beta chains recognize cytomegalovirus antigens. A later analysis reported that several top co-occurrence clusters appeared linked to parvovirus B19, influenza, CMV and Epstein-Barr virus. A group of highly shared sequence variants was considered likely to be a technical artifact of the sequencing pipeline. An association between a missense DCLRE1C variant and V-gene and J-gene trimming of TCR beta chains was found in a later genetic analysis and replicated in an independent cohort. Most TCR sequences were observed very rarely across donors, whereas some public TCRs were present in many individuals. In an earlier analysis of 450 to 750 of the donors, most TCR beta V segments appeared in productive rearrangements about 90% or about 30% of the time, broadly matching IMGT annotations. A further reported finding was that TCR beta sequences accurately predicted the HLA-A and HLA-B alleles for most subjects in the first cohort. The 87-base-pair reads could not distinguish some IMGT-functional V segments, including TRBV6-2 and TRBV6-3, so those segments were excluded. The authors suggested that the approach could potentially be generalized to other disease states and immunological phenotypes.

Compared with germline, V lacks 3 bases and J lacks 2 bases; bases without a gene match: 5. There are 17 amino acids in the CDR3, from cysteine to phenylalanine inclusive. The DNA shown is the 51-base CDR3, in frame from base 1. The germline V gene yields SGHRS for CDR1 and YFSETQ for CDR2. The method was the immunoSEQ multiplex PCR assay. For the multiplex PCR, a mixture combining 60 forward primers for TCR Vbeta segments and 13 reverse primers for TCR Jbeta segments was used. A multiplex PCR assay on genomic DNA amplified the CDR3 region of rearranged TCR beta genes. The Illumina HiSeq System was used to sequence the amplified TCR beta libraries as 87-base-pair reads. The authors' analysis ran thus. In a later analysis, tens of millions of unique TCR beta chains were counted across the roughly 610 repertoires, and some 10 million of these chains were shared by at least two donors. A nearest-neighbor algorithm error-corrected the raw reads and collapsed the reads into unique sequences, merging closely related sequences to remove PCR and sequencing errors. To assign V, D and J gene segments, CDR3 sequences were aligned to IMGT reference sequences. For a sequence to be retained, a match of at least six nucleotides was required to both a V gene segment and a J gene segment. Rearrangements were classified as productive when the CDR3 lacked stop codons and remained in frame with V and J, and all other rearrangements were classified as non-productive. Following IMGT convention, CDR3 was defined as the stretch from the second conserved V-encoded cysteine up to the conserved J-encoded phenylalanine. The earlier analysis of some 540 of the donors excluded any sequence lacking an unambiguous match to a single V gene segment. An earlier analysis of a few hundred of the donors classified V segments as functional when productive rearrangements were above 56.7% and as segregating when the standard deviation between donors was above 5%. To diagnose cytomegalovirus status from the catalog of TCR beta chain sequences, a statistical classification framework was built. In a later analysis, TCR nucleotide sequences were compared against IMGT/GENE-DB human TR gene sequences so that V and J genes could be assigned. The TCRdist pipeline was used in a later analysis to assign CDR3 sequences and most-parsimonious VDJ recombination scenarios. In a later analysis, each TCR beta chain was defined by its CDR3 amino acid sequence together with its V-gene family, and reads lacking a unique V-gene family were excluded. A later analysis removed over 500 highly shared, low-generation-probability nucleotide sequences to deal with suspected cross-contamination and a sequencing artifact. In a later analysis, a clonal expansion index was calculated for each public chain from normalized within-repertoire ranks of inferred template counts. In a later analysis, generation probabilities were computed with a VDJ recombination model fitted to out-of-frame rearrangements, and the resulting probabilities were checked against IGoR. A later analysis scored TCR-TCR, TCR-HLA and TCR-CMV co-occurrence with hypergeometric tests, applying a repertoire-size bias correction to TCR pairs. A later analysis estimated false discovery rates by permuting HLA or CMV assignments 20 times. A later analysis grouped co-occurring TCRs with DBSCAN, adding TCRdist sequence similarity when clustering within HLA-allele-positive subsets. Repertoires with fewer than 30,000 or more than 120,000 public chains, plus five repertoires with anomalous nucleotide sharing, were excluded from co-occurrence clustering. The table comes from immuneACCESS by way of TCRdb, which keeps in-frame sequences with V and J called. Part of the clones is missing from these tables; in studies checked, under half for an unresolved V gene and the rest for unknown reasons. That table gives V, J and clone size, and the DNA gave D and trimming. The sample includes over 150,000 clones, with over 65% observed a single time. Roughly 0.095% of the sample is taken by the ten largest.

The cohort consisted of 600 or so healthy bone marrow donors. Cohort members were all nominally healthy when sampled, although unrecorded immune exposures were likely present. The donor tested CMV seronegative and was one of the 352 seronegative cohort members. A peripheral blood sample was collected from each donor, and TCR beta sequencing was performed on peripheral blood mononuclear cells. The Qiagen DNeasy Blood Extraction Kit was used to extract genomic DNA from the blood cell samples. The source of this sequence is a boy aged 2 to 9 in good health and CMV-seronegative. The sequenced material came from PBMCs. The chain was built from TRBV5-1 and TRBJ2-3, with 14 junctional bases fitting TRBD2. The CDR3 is CASSYGTSGGLTDTQYF. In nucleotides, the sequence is TGCGCCAGCAGCTACGGGACTAGCGGGGGCCTCACAGATACGCAGTATTTT.